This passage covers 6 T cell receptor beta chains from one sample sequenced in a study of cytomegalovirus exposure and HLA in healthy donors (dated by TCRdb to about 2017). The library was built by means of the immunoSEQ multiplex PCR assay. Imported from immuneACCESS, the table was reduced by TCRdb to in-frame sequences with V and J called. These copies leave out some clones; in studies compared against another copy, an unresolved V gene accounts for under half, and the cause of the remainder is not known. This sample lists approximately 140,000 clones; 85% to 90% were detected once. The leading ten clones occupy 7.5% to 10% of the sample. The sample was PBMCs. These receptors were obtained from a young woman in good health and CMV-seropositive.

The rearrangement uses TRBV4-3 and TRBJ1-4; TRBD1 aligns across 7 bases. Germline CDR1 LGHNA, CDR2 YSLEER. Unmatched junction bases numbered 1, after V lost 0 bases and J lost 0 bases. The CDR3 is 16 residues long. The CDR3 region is CASSQETGATNEKLFF. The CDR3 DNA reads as TGCGCCAGCAGCCAAGAAACAGGGGCAACTAATGAAAAACTGTTTTTT.

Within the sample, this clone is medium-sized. Written as DNA, the CDR3 is TGTGCCAGCAGCTCCCAGGGGACTAGCGGGATTGGTGATACGCAGTATTTT. Translation: CASSSQGTSGIGDTQYF. The chain couples TRBV7-9 to TRBJ2-3; 13 nucleotides agree with TRBD2. The V gene end was trimmed by 4 bases and the J gene end by 6 bases; junction bases not matched to a gene: 10. The CDR3 has 17 residues. CDR1 is SEHNR and CDR2 is FQNEAQ in the germline V gene (reference sequence).

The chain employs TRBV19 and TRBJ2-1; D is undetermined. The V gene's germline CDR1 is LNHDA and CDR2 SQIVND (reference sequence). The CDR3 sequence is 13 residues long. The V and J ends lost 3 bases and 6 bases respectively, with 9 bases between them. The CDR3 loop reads CASSIGWANEQFF. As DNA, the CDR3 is TGTGCCAGTAGTATCGGATGGGCCAATGAGCAGTTCTTC.

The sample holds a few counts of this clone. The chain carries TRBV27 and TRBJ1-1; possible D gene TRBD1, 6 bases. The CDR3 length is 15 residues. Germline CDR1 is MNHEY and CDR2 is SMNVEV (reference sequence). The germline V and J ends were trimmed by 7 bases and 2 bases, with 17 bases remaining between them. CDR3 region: CASTLSPRGNTEAFF. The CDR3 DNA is TGTGCCAGCACCCTTAGCCCCAGGGGTAACACTGAAGCTTTCTTT.

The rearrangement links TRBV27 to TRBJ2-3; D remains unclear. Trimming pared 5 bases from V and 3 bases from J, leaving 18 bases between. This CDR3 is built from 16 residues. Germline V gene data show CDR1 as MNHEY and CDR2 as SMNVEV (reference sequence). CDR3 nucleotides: TGTGCCAGCAGTCTCTTATTTCCCCCAGGAACAGATACGCAGTATTTT. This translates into CASSLLFPPGTDTQYF.

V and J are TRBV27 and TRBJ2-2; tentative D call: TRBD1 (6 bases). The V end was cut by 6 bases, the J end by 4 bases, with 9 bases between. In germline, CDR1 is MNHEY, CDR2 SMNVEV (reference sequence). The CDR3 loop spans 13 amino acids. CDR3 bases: TGTGCCAGCAGGAGCAGGGGCACCGGGGAGCTGTTTTTT. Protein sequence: CASRSRGTGELFF.